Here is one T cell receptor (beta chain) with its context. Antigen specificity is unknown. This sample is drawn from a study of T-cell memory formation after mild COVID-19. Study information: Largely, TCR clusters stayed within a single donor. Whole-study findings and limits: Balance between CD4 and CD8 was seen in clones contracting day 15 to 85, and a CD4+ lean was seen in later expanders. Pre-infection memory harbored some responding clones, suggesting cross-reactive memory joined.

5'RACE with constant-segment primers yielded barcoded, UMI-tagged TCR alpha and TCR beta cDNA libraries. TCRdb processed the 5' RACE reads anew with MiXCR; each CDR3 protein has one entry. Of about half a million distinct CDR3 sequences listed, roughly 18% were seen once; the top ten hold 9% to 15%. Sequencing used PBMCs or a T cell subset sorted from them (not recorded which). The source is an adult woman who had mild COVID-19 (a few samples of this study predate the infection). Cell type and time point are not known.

CDR3 region: CASSLRRVQGAQNEQFF. The CDR3 DNA sequence: TGCGCCAGCAGTCTAAGACGGGTGCAGGGGGCACAAAATGAGCAGTTCTTC. V gene TRBV4-1 combines with J gene TRBJ2-1; 8 bases are a match to TRBD1. V gave up 6 bases and J gave up 7 bases; unmatched junction bases: 17. Looked up from germline, CDR1 is MGHRA and CDR2 is YSYEKL. There are 17 residues in the CDR3.